These T cell receptor beta chains were read from a single sample in a study of OX40 agonist ivuxolimab in advanced cancers. Profiling relied on immunoSEQ multiplex PCR, and the TCRdb table lists in-frame clones only, not all of them. The sample includes about 55,000 clones, more than 75% of them seen just once. Sequenced material: CD4+ or CD8+ T cells sorted from blood, taken in a trial of the OX40 agonist ivuxolimab. The origin of the receptors is an adult with an advanced solid tumor such as melanoma, head and neck, liver or kidney cancer. Both conserved end residues are part of each CDR3. A D gene is named only where the DNA matches it firmly.

cdr3_length j_call v_call d_call cdr3_aa
15 TRBJ2-2 TRBV7-6 . CASSLSTGTAGELFF
14 TRBJ1-1 TRBV27 . CASRPEVRGTEAFF
14 TRBJ1-1 TRBV5-5 . CASSLMAGHTEAFF
14 TRBJ1-5 TRBV2 . CASSTTGYNQPQHF
13 TRBJ1-1 TRBV6-5 . CASSYEGHTEAFF
13 TRBJ2-7 TRBV11-2 . CASSLTGDYEQYF
19 TRBJ2-7 TRBV11-3 TRBD1 CASSLDSLHYRGCVYEQYF
13 TRBJ2-3 TRBV5-4 . CASSLDGEDTQYF
13 TRBJ1-1 TRBV4-1 TRBD1 CASSARTGGLSFF
13 TRBJ1-1 TRBV6-5 . CASSYSGILEAFF
17 TRBJ2-1 TRBV2 TRBD1 CASSEALPGQVSNEQFF
15 TRBJ2-3 TRBV7-9 . CASRKTVEYTDTQYF
16 TRBJ2-5 TRBV5-5 . CASSLSLGRVRETQYF
13 TRBJ2-7 TRBV7-6 . CASSFDSSYEQYF
15 TRBJ2-1 TRBV7-6 . CASSLEPGQNNEQFF
14 TRBJ2-1 TRBV7-7 . CASSLRWDVDEQFF
15 TRBJ1-1 TRBV21-1 . CASSIGPAADTEAFF
12 TRBJ2-5 TRBV19 TRBD1 CASTPGGETQYF
14 TRBJ1-1 TRBV9 . CASSSPGQNTEAFF
14 TRBJ1-1 TRBV5-6 . CASSLLGGGTEAFF
15 TRBJ1-5 TRBV28 TRBD1 CASRKTGGSNQPQHF
13 TRBJ2-3 TRBV21-1 . CATGTGRPDTQYF
13 TRBJ2-7 TRBV27 . CASSWYQGKEQYF
14 TRBJ2-7 TRBV12-5 . CASGLIRGAYEQYF
15 TRBJ2-7 TRBV6-1 TRBD1 CASSEGRDSSYEQYF
16 TRBJ1-1 TRBV10-3 TRBD1 CAISGTGGQSNTEAFF